These 25 T cell receptor beta chains were all obtained from the same sample, sequenced in a study of T-cell memory formation after mild COVID-19. TCRdb itself ran the 5' RACE reads through MiXCR, one entry per CDR3 protein. The sample carries almost 250,000 distinct CDR3 sequences, roughly 14% recorded once. The sequenced sample was PBMCs or a T cell subset sorted from them (not recorded which). The receptors originated from an adult woman who had mild COVID-19 (a few samples of this study predate the infection). Cell type and time point are not known.

This chain uses TRBV6-1 with TRBJ2-4, with a weak D call TRBD1 (5 bases). Germline V gives CDR1 MNHNS, CDR2 SASEGT. The CDR3 runs 16 residues. Between the trimmed V and J ends, which lost 7 bases and 0 bases, there was a span of 16 bases. CDR3 DNA sequence: TGTGCCAGCAAGGTGATAGGGGCTGGAGCCAAAAACATTCAGTACTTC. This encodes CASKVIGAGAKNIQYF.

This clonotype was counted between two and nine times. The V call is TRBV3-1, the J call TRBJ2-7; maybe TRBD2 (6 bases). From germline, CDR1 is LGHDT and CDR2 YNNKEL (reference sequence). Trimming took off 1 base at V and 6 bases at J, with 19 bases between the two ends. CDR3 length: 16 amino acids. CDR3 DNA: TGTGCCAGCAGCCAAGCTGGGGGGATTTCGGGATCCGAGCAGTACTTC. Amino acid sequence: CASSQAGGISGSEQYF.

Ten or more counts support this clonotype. The J gene is TRBJ2-5, the V gene TRBV7-9, with D perhaps TRBD1 (5 bases). Trimming removed 1 base from V and 5 bases from J, with 11 bases in between. CDR1 is SEHNR, CDR2 FQNEAQ, per germline (reference sequence). The CDR3 is made up of 14 amino acids. CDR3 sequence reads: CASSLEVGQETQYF. In nucleotides, the CDR3 is TGTGCCAGCAGCTTAGAGGTGGGGCAGGAGACCCAGTACTTC.

The V and J genes are TRBV29-1 and TRBJ2-1; 8 bases agree with TRBD2. CDR1 is SQVTM and CDR2 is ANQGSEA in the germline V gene. The J segment lost 4 bases and the V segment lost 5 bases, leaving 10 bases of the junction unmatched. The CDR3 loop spans 15 amino acids. The CDR3 region is CSVPKRELPYNEQFF. The CDR3 DNA reads as TGCAGCGTTCCGAAGCGGGAGCTCCCATACAATGAGCAGTTCTTC.

This clonotype appeared a few times. The V call is TRBV24-1, the J call TRBJ2-3; 9 bases line up with TRBD1. Germline-derived CDR1 and CDR2 are KGHDR and SFDVKD. V lost 6 bases, J lost 2 bases, and 8 bases stayed unmatched. The CDR3 runs 16 residues. In nucleotides, the CDR3 is TGTGCCACCAGTAAGGACACAGGGGGCCTCACAGATACGCAGTATTTT. This codes for CATSKDTGGLTDTQYF.

The chain has TRBV20-1 and TRBJ1-5; D call uncertain. This CDR3 is built from 16 residues. V lost 0 bases and J 2 bases, leaving 14 bases between the germline ends. Germline V gene data show CDR1 as DFQATT and CDR2 as SNEGSKA (reference sequence). The CDR3 DNA is TGCAGTGCTAGAGATTCCCGCAGGAAGGGCAATCAGCCCCAGCATTTT. It specifies CSARDSRRKGNQPQHF.

V usage is TRBV29-1 and J usage is TRBJ2-3; D is possibly TRBD2 (6 bases). There are 13 residues in the CDR3. V lost 4 bases to trimming and J lost 2 bases, with 10 bases between them. CDR1 SQVTM and CDR2 ANQGSEA come from the germline V gene. CDR3 DNA sequence: TGCAGCGTTGGGCGGGACGCCACAGATACGCAGTATTTT. Amino acids: CSVGRDATDTQYF.

This clonotype was observed a handful of times. The J gene is TRBJ2-7, the V gene TRBV4-1; 8 nucleotides align to TRBD1. CDR3 size: 16 residues. Germline V lookup: CDR1 MGHRA, CDR2 YSYEKL. Unmatched junction bases numbered 9, after V lost 1 base and J lost 4 bases. The CDR3 region is CASSQARTGKGYEQYF. The CDR3 coding sequence is TGCGCCAGCAGCCAAGCCCGGACAGGGAAAGGGTACGAGCAGTACTTC.

The chain combines TRBV27 with TRBJ1-1, with a tentative D call TRBD1 (5 bases). The CDR3 loop spans 15 amino acids. V was trimmed by 3 bases and J by 5 bases, leaving 16 bases between them. Germline CDR1 and CDR2: MNHEY and SMNVEV (reference sequence). The DNA of the CDR3 is TGTGCCAGCAGTTTCCGGGGCGCGAGAGGAACTGAAGCTTTCTTT. This sequence encodes CASSFRGARGTEAFF.

CDR3 region: CASSSPSLGNTIYF. CDR3 in DNA: TGTGCCAGCAGCTCACCATCTCTTGGAAACACCATATATTTT. The J gene is TRBJ1-3, the V gene TRBV7-6; no firm D call. CDR1 SGHVS and CDR2 FNYEAQ come from the germline V gene. Trimming removed 4 bases at V and 3 bases at J, with 10 bases between. The CDR3 consists of 14 residues.

This clonotype was detected a few times. The chain carries TRBV5-1 and TRBJ2-6; perhaps TRBD1 as D (6 bases). The CDR3 is made up of 15 amino acids. The V gene's germline CDR1 is SGHRS and CDR2 YFSETQ. V lost 4 bases and J 2 bases, leaving 10 bases between the germline ends. The CDR3 DNA follows: TGCGCCAGCAGCATGGGACATACTGGGGCCAACGTCCTGACTTTC. Its translation: CASSMGHTGANVLTF.

This clonotype was seen many times. The genes are TRBV5-1 and TRBJ2-1, with 7 bases aligning to TRBD1. Trimming cost V 1 base and J 4 bases; bases outside gene matches: 5. Germline CDR1 reads SGHRS; CDR2 reads YFSETQ. CDR3 size: 15 residues. CDR3 region: CASSLRDSLYNEQFF. Written as DNA, the CDR3 is TGCGCCAGCAGCTTGAGGGACAGCCTTTACAATGAGCAGTTCTTC. Combining the CDR3 with reference TRBV5-1 and TRBJ2-1 gives the whole variable domain KAGVTQTPRYLIKTRGQQVTLSCSPISGHRSVSWYQQTPGQGLQFLFEYFSETQRNKGNFPGRFSGRQFSNSRSEMNVSTLELGDSALYLCASSLRDSLYNEQFFGPGTRLTVL.

The V gene is TRBV9, the J gene TRBJ2-3; D gene unclear. V was cut by 0 bases and J by 2 bases, with 7 bases left in between. Looked up from germline, CDR1 is SGDLS and CDR2 is YYNGEE. This CDR3 spans 14 amino acids. The CDR3 sequence: CASSVDSNTDTQYF. The CDR3 region has the DNA TGTGCCAGCAGCGTAGACTCCAACACAGATACGCAGTATTTT.

The V call is TRBV5-6, the J call TRBJ1-1; 7 bases fit TRBD1. This CDR3 comprises 13 residues. CDR1 is SGHDT, CDR2 YYEEEE, per germline. The junction had 8 bases not matched to a gene; V was cut back by 5 bases and J by 7 bases. CDR3 sequence (DNA): TGTGCCAGCAGTCCACAGGGGTATAATGAAGCTTTCTTT. Amino acid sequence: CASSPQGYNEAFF.

V usage is TRBV7-2 and J usage is TRBJ2-3; 9 bases align to TRBD2. The CDR3 loop spans 18 amino acids. Germline CDR1 is SGHTA and CDR2 is FQGNSA. J gave up 1 base and V 1 base, and 9 bases lay outside the gene matches. CDR3 sequence: CASSLGPSGTSGTDTQYF. CDR3 in DNA: TGTGCCAGCAGCTTAGGCCCTAGCGGGACATCCGGCACAGATACGCAGTATTTT.

This clonotype was counted ten times or more. The chain combines TRBV29-1 with TRBJ2-7; no firm D call. Germline V gives CDR1 SQVTM, CDR2 ANQGSEA. The CDR3 loop spans 13 amino acids. V was pared by 0 bases and J by 9 bases, with 15 bases between. CDR3 nucleotides: TGCAGCGTTGAAGAGATGAAGGGCTCTTGGCAGTACTTC. Its translation is CSVEEMKGSWQYF.

The J gene is TRBJ1-2, the V gene TRBV7-2; maybe TRBD1 (6 bases). The CDR3 has 13 residues. From germline, CDR1 is SGHTA and CDR2 FQGNSA. The ends were cut back, 2 bases at V and 8 bases at J, with 12 bases in the middle. Written as DNA, the CDR3 is TGTGCCAGCAGCTTAACGGGGGGCTGGGGCTACACCTTC. This translates into CASSLTGGWGYTF. The full variable domain, rest sourced from reference TRBV7-2 and TRBJ1-2, is GAGVSQSPSNKVTEKGKDVELRCDPISGHTALYWYRQSLGQGLEFLIYFQGNSAPDKSGLPSDRFSAERTGGSVSTLTIQRTQQEDSAVYLCASSLTGGWGYTFGSGTRLTVV.

This clonotype came up a few times. The chain has TRBV25-1 and TRBJ2-1; D perhaps matches TRBD1 (6 bases). The CDR3 loop spans 13 amino acids. V was shortened by 6 bases and J by 8 bases, with 14 bases between the two germline ends. Germline V CDR1 and CDR2: MGHDK, SYGVNS. Here the CDR3 reads CASRKQGTDEQFF. As DNA, the CDR3 is TGTGCCAGCAGAAAACAGGGTACCGATGAGCAGTTCTTC.

This clonotype came up a few times. The rearrangement uses TRBV20-1 and TRBJ1-1; 9 positions agree with TRBD1. This CDR3 spans 13 amino acids. CDR1 is DFQATT, CDR2 SNEGSKA, per germline (reference sequence). V gave up 6 bases and J gave up 5 bases; unmatched junction bases: 7. The DNA of the CDR3 is TGCAGTGCGAACAGGGGGCAGGGGACTGAAGCTTTCTTT. This encodes CSANRGQGTEAFF.

The rearrangement joins TRBV29-1 to TRBJ2-3; no clear D gene. V lost 8 bases and J lost 2, with 5 bases in between. CDR1 is SQVTM, CDR2 ANQGSEA, per germline. CDR3 length: 10 residues. CDR3 sequence (DNA): TGCAGCTTTTTCACAGATACGCAGTATTTT. This encodes CSFFTDTQYF.

The chain recombines TRBV4-2 with TRBJ1-5; D unclear. The V gene lost 4 bases and the J gene lost 0 bases, with 25 bases spanning the gap. CDR1 and CDR2 (germline): LGHNA, YNFKEQ. The CDR3 consists of 20 residues. The CDR3 sequence: CASSRLAGKSVLYSNQPQHF. CDR3 DNA: TGTGCCAGCAGCCGATTGGCGGGCAAGTCGGTCCTCTATAGCAATCAGCCCCAGCATTTT.

In regard to this clonotype: The junction departs from germline at one end; a sequencing error may be responsible. This chain uses TRBV2 with TRBJ1-2; D is unresolved. The CDR3 is made up of 10 amino acids. Germline V gene data show CDR1 as SNHLY and CDR2 as FYNNEI. The CDR3 DNA follows: TGTGCCAGCAGTGAAATCGCCCCCAACTTC. Translation gives CASSEIAPNF.

The rearrangement joins TRBV12-3 or TRBV12-4 to TRBJ1-2; D is unclear. The CDR3 sequence is 16 residues long. Trimming left V 3 bases short and J 2 bases short, with 16 bases between. This CDR3 reads CASSLGSTLINYGYTF. DNA for the CDR3: TGTGCCAGCAGTTTGGGCAGTACGCTTATCAACTATGGCTACACCTTC.

This chain uses TRBV5-1 with TRBJ1-4; no clear D gene. CDR1 is SGHRS, CDR2 YFSETQ, per germline. V shed 1 base and J shed 0 bases, with 10 bases lying between them. This CDR3 spans 16 amino acids. The CDR3 DNA reads as TGCGCCAGCAGCTTGAGCGGGATTGCAACTAATGAAAAACTGTTTTTT. Protein sequence: CASSLSGIATNEKLFF.

Only a few counts were recorded for this clonotype. This sequence joins TRBV13 and TRBJ2-5, with D unresolved. V gave up 3 bases and J gave up 1 base, with 6 bases separating them. Germline V lookup: CDR1 PRHDT, CDR2 FYEKMQ (reference sequence). The CDR3 loop spans 13 amino acids. As DNA, the CDR3 is TGTGCCAGCAGCTTCGCTAGCCAAGAGACCCAGTACTTC. It specifies CASSFASQETQYF. Supplemented by reference TRBV13 and TRBJ2-5, the full variable domain reads AAGVIQSPRHLIKEKRETATLKCYPIPRHDTVYWYQQGPGQDPQFLISFYEKMQSDKGSIPDRFSAQQFSDYHSELNMSSLELGDSALYFCASSFASQETQYFGPGTRLLVL.